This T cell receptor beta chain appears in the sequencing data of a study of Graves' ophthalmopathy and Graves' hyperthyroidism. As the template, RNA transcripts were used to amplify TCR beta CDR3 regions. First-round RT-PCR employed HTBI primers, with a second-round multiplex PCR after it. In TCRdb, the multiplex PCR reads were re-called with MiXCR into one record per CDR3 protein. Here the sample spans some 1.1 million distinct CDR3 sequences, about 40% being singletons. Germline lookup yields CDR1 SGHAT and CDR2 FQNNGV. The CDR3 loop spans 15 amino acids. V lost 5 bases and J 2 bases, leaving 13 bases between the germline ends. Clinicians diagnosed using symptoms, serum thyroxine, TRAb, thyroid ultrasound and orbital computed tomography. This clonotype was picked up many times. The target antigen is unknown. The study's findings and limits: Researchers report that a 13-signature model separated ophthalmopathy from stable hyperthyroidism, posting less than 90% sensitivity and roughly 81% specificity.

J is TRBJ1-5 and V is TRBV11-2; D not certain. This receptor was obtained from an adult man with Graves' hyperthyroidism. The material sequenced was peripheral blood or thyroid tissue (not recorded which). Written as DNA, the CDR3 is TGTGCCAGCAGCCGAGGGCGCGTCGGCAATCAGCCCCAGCATTTT. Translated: CASSRGRVGNQPQHF.